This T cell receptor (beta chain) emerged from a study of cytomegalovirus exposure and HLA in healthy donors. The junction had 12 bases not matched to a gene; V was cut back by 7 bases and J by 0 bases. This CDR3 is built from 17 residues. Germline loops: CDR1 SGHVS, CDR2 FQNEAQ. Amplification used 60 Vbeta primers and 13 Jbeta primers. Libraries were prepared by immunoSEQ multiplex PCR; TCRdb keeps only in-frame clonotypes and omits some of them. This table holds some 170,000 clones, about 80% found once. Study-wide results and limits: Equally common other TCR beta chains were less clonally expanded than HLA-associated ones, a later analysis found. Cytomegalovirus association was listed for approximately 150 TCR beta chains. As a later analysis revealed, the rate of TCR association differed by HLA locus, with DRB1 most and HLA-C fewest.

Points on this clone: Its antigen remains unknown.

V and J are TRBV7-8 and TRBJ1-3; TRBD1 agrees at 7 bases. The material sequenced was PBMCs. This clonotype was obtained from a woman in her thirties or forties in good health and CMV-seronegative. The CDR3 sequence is CASMKDRTLSSGNTIYF. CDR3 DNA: TGTGCCAGCATGAAGGACAGGACCCTATCCTCTGGAAACACCATATATTTT.